One and the same sample provided the 18 T cell receptor beta chains below, sequenced in a study of T cells in Graves' hyperthyroidism and ophthalmopathy. RNA transcripts served as the template for amplifying TCR beta CDR3 regions. Initially, a first-round RT-PCR of the TCR CDR3 employed the HTBI primer set. TCRdb redid the calling of the multiplex PCR reads with MiXCR, one entry per CDR3 protein. The sample carries 150,000 or so distinct CDR3 sequences, roughly a fifth recorded once. The sequenced material came from blood. These receptors originate from a woman between 50 and 59 years old with Graves' hyperthyroidism that later progressed to Graves' ophthalmopathy.

This clonotype appeared a few times. The chain combines TRBV7-9 with TRBJ2-4; perhaps TRBD2 as D (6 bases). This CDR3 is 14 amino acids long. Germline CDR1 and CDR2: SEHNR and FQNEAQ (reference sequence). V dropped 5 bases and J dropped 6 bases, with 14 bases sitting between them. CDR3 nucleotide sequence: TGTGCCAGCAGCCCGCCCGGGACTGGAAACATTCAGTACTTC. This gives the protein CASSPPGTGNIQYF.

Ten or more counts support this clonotype. The J gene is TRBJ2-5, the V gene TRBV12-3 or TRBV12-4; TRBD1 matches at 8 bases. Unmatched junction bases numbered 17, after V lost 4 bases and J lost 10 bases. The CDR3 is 16 amino acids. The CDR3 DNA follows: TGTGCCAGCAGTTCCTCGACAGGGGCCCGGGGAGTTGACCAGTACTTC. Its protein is CASSSSTGARGVDQYF.

Ten or more counts support this clonotype. The V call is TRBV30, the J call TRBJ1-4; 12 nucleotides line up with TRBD1. The CDR3 runs to 17 residues. V gave up 4 bases and J gave up 2 bases; unmatched junction bases: 8. Looked up from germline, CDR1 is GTSNPN and CDR2 is SVGIG (reference sequence). CDR3 bases: TGTGCCTGGAATCCCACGGGACAGGGGGCCACTAATGAAAAACTGTTTTTT. It encodes CAWNPTGQGATNEKLFF. The variable domain in full, with the rest retrieved from reference TRBV30 and TRBJ1-4, is SQTIHQWPATLVQPVGSPLSLECTVEGTSNPNLYWYRQAAGRGLQLLFYSVGIGQISSEVPQNLSASRPQDRQFILSSKKLLLSDSGFYLCAWNPTGQGATNEKLFFGSGTQLSVL.

This clonotype was recorded a few times. The rearrangement uses TRBV19 and TRBJ2-1; D is unclear. Germline V CDR1 and CDR2: LNHDA, SQIVND (reference sequence). Trimming stripped 3 bases from V and 4 bases from J, with 7 bases between. CDR3 length equals 13 residues. The CDR3 is CASSIHFYNEQFF. The CDR3 DNA sequence: TGTGCCAGTAGTATTCACTTTTACAATGAGCAGTTCTTC. Full variable domain (missing parts from reference TRBV19 and TRBJ2-1): DGGITQSPKYLFRKEGQNVTLSCEQNLNHDAMYWYRQDPGQGLRLIYYSQIVNDFQKGDIAEGYSVSREKKESFPLTVTSAQKNPTAFYLCASSIHFYNEQFFGPGTRLTVL.

This clonotype was counted many times. The V and J genes are TRBV29-1 and TRBJ2-5, with 7 bases identical to TRBD1. Germline trimming cut 6 bases from V and 5 bases from J; bases unmatched to any gene: 9. The CDR3 runs to 13 residues. Looked up from germline, CDR1 is SQVTM and CDR2 is ANQGSEA. The CDR3 DNA follows: TGCAGCGTGCGGACAGGCCCAGGGGAGACCCAGTACTTC. It translates to CSVRTGPGETQYF.

CDR3 sequence reads: CASSRREGQPQHF. DNA for the CDR3: TGTGCCAGCAGTCGACGGGAGGGTCAGCCCCAGCATTTT. J is TRBJ1-5 and V is TRBV6-1; no clear D gene. The length of the CDR3 is 13 residues. Germline lookup yields CDR1 MNHNS and CDR2 SASEGT. Between the trimmed V and J ends, which lost 5 bases and 6 bases, there was a span of 11 bases.

The chain is built from TRBV30 and TRBJ2-1, with 9 positions matching TRBD2. The CDR3 has 14 amino acids. Germline loops: CDR1 GTSNPN, CDR2 SVGIG (reference sequence). The V gene end was trimmed by 8 bases and the J gene end by 5 bases; junction bases not matched to a gene: 10. The CDR3 bases are TGTGCCGGTTGGCGGGGGGGGATTCACAATGAGCAGTTCTTC. Its protein is CAGWRGGIHNEQFF.

This clonotype was seen many times. The chain is built from TRBV5-6 and TRBJ2-1; unclear D gene. The germline gives CDR1 SGHDT, CDR2 YYEEEE. Trimming took off 4 bases at V and 6 bases at J, with 5 bases between the two ends. This CDR3 contains 11 residues. This chain's CDR3 is CASSQTNEQFF. CDR3 bases: TGTGCCAGCAGCCAGACCAATGAGCAGTTCTTC.

The rearrangement uses TRBV28 and TRBJ2-3, with D tentatively TRBD2 (6 bases). Germline V lookup: CDR1 MDHEN, CDR2 SYDVKM. The CDR3 covers 15 residues. Trimming left V 4 bases short and J 1 base short, with 12 bases between. In nucleotides, the CDR3 is TGTGCCAGCAGTTCCCCGGGAGTGGGCACAGATACGCAGTATTTT. Its translation is CASSSPGVGTDTQYF.

The chain carries TRBV28 and TRBJ1-1; 7 bases line up with TRBD1. The CDR3 totals 17 residues. Germline V gives CDR1 MDHEN, CDR2 SYDVKM. Trimming removed 7 bases from V and 1 base from J; junction bases left unmatched: 15. In DNA, the CDR3 is TGTGCCAGCACCACTATCCGGCGGCAGGGGGGGAACACTGAAGCTTTCTTT. Amino acids: CASTTIRRQGGNTEAFF.

The V and J genes are TRBV6-2 or TRBV6-3 and TRBJ1-1, with D possibly TRBD1 on 6 matching bases. Trimming removed 0 bases at V and 1 base at J, with 6 bases between. CDR1 and CDR2 (germline): MNHEY, SVGEGT. The CDR3 is 14 amino acids. The CDR3 protein is CASSYSGGNTEAFF. The CDR3 DNA sequence: TGTGCCAGCAGTTACTCAGGGGGGAACACTGAAGCTTTCTTT.

This clonotype was recorded a few times. The chain employs TRBV11-3 and TRBJ2-2; the match to TRBD2 covers 7 bases. This CDR3 comprises 15 residues. Germline assignment: CDR1 SGHNT and CDR2 YENEEA. The trim removed 5 bases at V and 3 bases at J, leaving 6 bases unmatched. The DNA for the CDR3 is TGTGCCAGCAGCGCAAACGGACTAGACACCGGGGAGCTGTTTTTT. It specifies CASSANGLDTGELFF.

As regards this clonotype: A single base separates this from a much larger clone, so it may be a read error. V is TRBV5-1 and J is TRBJ2-7, with no clear D. V lost 1 base and J lost 3, with 5 bases in between. CDR1 is SGHRS, CDR2 YFSETQ, per germline. There are 12 residues in the CDR3. CDR3 amino acids: CASSLSLYEQYF. The CDR3 DNA is TGCGCCAGCAGCTTGAGTCTCTACGAGCAGTACTTC.

This clonotype has a count of ten or more. The genes are TRBV3-1 and TRBJ1-1; D not resolved. This CDR3 region has 14 residues. Germline loops: CDR1 LGHDT, CDR2 YNNKEL (reference sequence). Trimming took off 5 bases at V and 6 bases at J, with 16 bases between the two ends. This CDR3 is CASSYGLEFSEAFF. DNA for the CDR3: TGTGCCAGCAGCTACGGGTTGGAGTTCTCTGAAGCTTTCTTT.

In this sample, this clonotype turned up many times. CDR3 in DNA: TGTGCCAGCAGCCAAGATGGCCGATATCAGCCCCAGCATTTT. It codes for CASSQDGRYQPQHF. V and J are TRBV3-1 and TRBJ1-5; no clear D. The germline V and J ends were trimmed by 0 bases and 5 bases, with 8 bases remaining between them. The germline CDR1 and CDR2 sequences are LGHDT and YNNKEL (reference sequence). CDR3 length: 14 residues.

This clonotype was counted at least ten times. The rearrangement links TRBV7-3 to TRBJ2-1, with 7 bases that match TRBD2. Germline loops: CDR1 SGHTA, CDR2 FQGTGA. CDR3 length: 15 residues. The V gene end was trimmed by 5 bases and the J gene end by 7 bases; junction bases not matched to a gene: 11. The CDR3, as DNA: TGTGCCAGCAGCCCAAGCGGGAAGGCTGGTAATGAGCAGTTCTTC. Translation: CASSPSGKAGNEQFF.

The sample holds many counts of this clonotype. This chain links TRBV3-1 with TRBJ2-2; D is unresolved. The CDR3 covers 15 residues. V lost 3 bases to trimming and J lost 0 bases, with 8 bases between them. Germline V gives CDR1 LGHDT, CDR2 YNNKEL (reference sequence). The CDR3 reads CASSHAAANTGELFF. CDR3 coding DNA: TGTGCCAGCAGCCATGCGGCTGCGAACACCGGGGAGCTGTTTTTT.

This clonotype was seen many times. This chain connects TRBV3-1 to TRBJ2-1, with 11 bases that match TRBD2. Germline lookup yields CDR1 LGHDT and CDR2 YNNKEL (reference sequence). CDR3 length equals 16 residues. The junction had 2 bases not matched to a gene; V was cut back by 0 bases and J by 4 bases. CDR3 bases: TGTGCCAGCAGCCAAGAGCTAGCGGGGGGTTACAATGAGCAGTTCTTC. Translated, it gives CASSQELAGGYNEQFF.